This TCR beta chain was sequenced in a study of type 1 and type 2 diabetes patients. Across the study: A total of 15 million to 20 million paired-end reads came from the whole study. General observations from the study: V and J gene usage correlated at 0.9 to 0.97 between type 2 diabetes and control samples. Some expanded clones seen only in T1D might occur in additional T2D or control samples.

Concerning this clonotype itself: What it binds is unknown.

The germline V and J ends were trimmed by 8 bases and 5 bases, with 19 bases remaining between them. The CDR3 sequence is 14 residues long. Germline V gives CDR1 MGHDK, CDR2 SYGVNS. Amplification started from genomic DNA. A primer set of 30 forward and 13 reverse primers amplified the CDR3. TCRdb independently ran MiXCR on the multiplex PCR reads; one entry per CDR3 protein. This sample has 250,000 to 300,000 distinct CDR3 sequences, with roughly 50% found just once. The sequence came from a man between 18 and 29 years old with type 2 diabetes. The sample comprised peripheral blood mononuclear cells (PBMCs). The chain employs TRBV25-1 and TRBJ2-7, with a tentative D call TRBD2 (6 bases). The CDR3 bases are TGTGCCAGCCAACCCACACAGGAGGGCGACGAGCAGTACTTC. Translation: CASQPTQEGDEQYF.